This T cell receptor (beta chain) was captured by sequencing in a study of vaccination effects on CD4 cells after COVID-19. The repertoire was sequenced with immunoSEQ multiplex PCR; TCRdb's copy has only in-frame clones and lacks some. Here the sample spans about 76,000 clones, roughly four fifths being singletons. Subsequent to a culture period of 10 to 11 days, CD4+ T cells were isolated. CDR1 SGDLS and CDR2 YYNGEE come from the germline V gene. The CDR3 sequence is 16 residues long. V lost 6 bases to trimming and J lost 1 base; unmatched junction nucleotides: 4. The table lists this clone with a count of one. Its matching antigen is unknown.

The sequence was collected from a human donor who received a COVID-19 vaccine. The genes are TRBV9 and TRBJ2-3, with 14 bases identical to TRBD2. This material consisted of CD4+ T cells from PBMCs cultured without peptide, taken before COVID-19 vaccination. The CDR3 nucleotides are TGTGCCAGCAAGCGGGGACTAGCGGGGGGCACAGATACGCAGTATTTT. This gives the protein CASKRGLAGGTDTQYF. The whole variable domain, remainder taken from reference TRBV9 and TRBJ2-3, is DSGVTQTPKHLITATGQRVTLRCSPRSGDLSVYWYQQSLDQGLQFLIQYYNGEERAKGNILERFSAQQFPDLHSELNLSSLELGDSALYFCASKRGLAGGTDTQYFGPGTRLTVL.